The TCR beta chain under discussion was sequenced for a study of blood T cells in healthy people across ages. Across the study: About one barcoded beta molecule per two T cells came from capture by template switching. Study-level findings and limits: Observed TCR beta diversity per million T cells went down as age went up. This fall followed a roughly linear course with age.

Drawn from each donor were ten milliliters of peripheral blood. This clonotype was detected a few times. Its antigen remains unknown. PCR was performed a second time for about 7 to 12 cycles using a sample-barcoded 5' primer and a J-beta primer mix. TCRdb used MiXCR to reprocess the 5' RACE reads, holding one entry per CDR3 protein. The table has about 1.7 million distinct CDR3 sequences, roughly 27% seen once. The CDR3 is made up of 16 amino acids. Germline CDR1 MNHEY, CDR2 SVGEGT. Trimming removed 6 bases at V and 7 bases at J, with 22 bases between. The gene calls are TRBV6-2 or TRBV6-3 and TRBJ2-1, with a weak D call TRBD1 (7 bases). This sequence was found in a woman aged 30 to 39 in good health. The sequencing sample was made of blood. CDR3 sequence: CASRHDRDHGGNEQFF. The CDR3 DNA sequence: TGTGCCAGCAGACATGACAGGGACCATGGGGGGAATGAGCAGTTCTTC.